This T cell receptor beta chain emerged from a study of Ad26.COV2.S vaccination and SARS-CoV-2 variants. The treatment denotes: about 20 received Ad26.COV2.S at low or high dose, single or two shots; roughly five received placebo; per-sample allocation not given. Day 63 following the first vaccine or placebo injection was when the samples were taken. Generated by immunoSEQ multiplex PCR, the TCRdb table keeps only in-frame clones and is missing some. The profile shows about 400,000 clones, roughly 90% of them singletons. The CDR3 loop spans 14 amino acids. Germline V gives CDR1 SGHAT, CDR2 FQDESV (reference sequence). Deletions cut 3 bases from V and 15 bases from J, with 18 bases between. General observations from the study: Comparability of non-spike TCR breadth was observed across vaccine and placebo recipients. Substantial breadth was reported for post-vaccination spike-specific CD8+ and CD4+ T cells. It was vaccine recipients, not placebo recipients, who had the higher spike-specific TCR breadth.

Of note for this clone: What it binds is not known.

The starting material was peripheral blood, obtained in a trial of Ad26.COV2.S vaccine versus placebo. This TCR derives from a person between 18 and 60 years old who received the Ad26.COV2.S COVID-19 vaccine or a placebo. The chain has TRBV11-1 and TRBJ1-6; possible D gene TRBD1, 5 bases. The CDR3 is CASSFDSPGGHLHF. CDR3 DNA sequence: TGTGCCAGCAGCTTCGACAGTCCGGGCGGTCACCTCCACTTT.